This TCR beta chain was obtained from a study of CD8+CD57+ T cells in acquired aplastic anemia. Germline lookup yields CDR1 GTSNPN and CDR2 SVGIG (reference sequence). This CDR3 comprises 15 residues. Genomic DNA, serving as template, underwent TCR beta VDJ and CDR3 profiling. TCRdb independently ran MiXCR on the reads; one entry per CDR3 protein. The table records some 220,000 distinct CDR3 sequences, roughly 33% of them present only once. About this clonotype itself: Mismatch with germline at one junction end may stem from a read error.

This TCR came from a human donor in good health, serving as a control. Sequencing used sorted CD4+, CD8+, or CD8+CD57+ T cells (not recorded which) from PBMCs. The chain combines TRBV30 with TRBJ1-6; D is uncertain. CDR3 residues: CVWSVQFGDFSPLHF. CDR3 DNA sequence: TGTGTCTGGAGTGTACAGTTTGGGGATTTCTCACCCCTCCACTTT.